One sample yielded the 20 T cell receptor beta chains listed below, sequenced in a study of cytomegalovirus exposure and HLA in healthy donors. The study ran its PCR with 60 Vbeta and 13 Jbeta primers. The protocol was immunoSEQ multiplex PCR, while the TCRdb copy is restricted to in-frame clones and leaves out a portion. The sample has roughly 23,000 clones, 60% to 80% seen once; the top ten hold around 7.4%. The source material was PBMCs. The receptor source for this set is a man aged 55 to 69 in good health and CMV-seronegative.

The chain uses TRBV29-1 and TRBJ1-1, with a weak D call TRBD1 (6 bases). V was shortened by 6 bases and J by 5 bases, with 16 bases between the two germline ends. The CDR3 contains 13 residues. CDR1 and CDR2 from the germline V gene are SQVTM and ANQGSEA. Here the CDR3 DNA reads TGCAGCGTGGGCGGGGGGCGGCGAACTGAAGCTTTCTTT. Residues: CSVGGGRRTEAFF.

J is TRBJ1-1 and V is TRBV6-5; D is possibly TRBD1 (5 bases). Germline V gene data show CDR1 as MNHEY and CDR2 as SVGAGI. V was shortened by 6 bases and J by 6 bases, with 20 bases between the two germline ends. The CDR3 has 15 amino acids. CDR3 residues: CASSPRQLLTSEAFF. In DNA, the CDR3 is TGTGCCAGCAGCCCTAGACAGCTCTTGACCTCTGAAGCTTTCTTT.

The gene calls are TRBV19 and TRBJ2-5; 8 bases align to TRBD2. The CDR3 is 14 amino acids. The J segment lost 5 bases and the V segment lost 2 bases, leaving 4 bases of the junction unmatched. CDR1 is LNHDA, CDR2 SQIVND, per germline (reference sequence). This CDR3 reads CASSIRAGDETQYF. CDR3 nucleotides: TGTGCCAGTAGTATAAGAGCGGGAGATGAGACCCAGTACTTC.

CDR3 region: CASSQEEGSYEQYF. The CDR3 DNA reads TGCGCCAGCAGCCAGGAGGAAGGATCCTACGAGCAGTACTTC. V usage is TRBV4-3 and J usage is TRBJ2-7, with a tentative D call TRBD2 (5 bases). The V end lost 3 bases, the J end lost 1 base, and 10 bases lay between the germline ends. The CDR3 has 14 residues. CDR1 and CDR2 from the germline V gene are LGHNA and YSLEER.

The chain employs TRBV30 and TRBJ2-7; 8 nucleotides line up with TRBD1. This CDR3 has 13 residues. V gave up 5 bases and J gave up 2 bases; unmatched junction bases: 5. CDR1 GTSNPN and CDR2 SVGIG come from the germline V gene (reference sequence). CDR3 coding DNA: TGTGCCTGGGGACAGGGTCTGGCCTACGAGCAGTACTTC. It encodes CAWGQGLAYEQYF.

J is TRBJ2-1 and V is TRBV18; 9 positions match TRBD2. This CDR3 has 17 amino acids. Losses at the gene ends were 0 bases for V and 9 bases for J; bases not matched to a gene: 12. Germline V gene data show CDR1 as KGHSH and CDR2 as LQKENI. CDR3 amino acids: CASSPPGSGSAQGEQFF. The CDR3 nucleotides are TGTGCCAGCTCACCACCGGGTAGCGGGAGTGCTCAGGGTGAGCAGTTCTTC.

This rearrangement joins TRBV28 to TRBJ2-1, with 8 nucleotides matching TRBD2. This CDR3 is built from 16 residues. Germline-derived CDR1 and CDR2 are MDHEN and SYDVKM. V shed 3 bases and J 8 bases; nucleotides not matched to a gene: 12. Here the CDR3 DNA reads TGTGCCAGCAGTTTGGCGGGAGGTCACCTGGGTTATGAGCAGTTCTTC. Translation gives CASSLAGGHLGYEQFF.

The sample holds one count of this clone. This chain uses TRBV19 with TRBJ1-1; maybe TRBD1 (5 bases). CDR1 is LNHDA, CDR2 SQIVND, per germline (reference sequence). V dropped 5 bases and J dropped 4 bases, with 11 bases sitting between them. This CDR3 comprises 13 residues. The CDR3 DNA is TGTGCCAGTAGTGGGTGGGGGGGCACTGAAGCTTTCTTT. As protein: CASSGWGGTEAFF.

The chain is built from TRBV20-1 and TRBJ2-3, with D uncertain. The germline V gene has CDR1 DFQATT and CDR2 SNEGSKA (reference sequence). The germline V and J ends were trimmed by 5 bases and 5 bases, with 5 bases remaining between them. The CDR3 is made up of 10 amino acids. DNA of the CDR3: TGCAGTGCTTTCGGAGATACGCAGTATTTT. Translated: CSAFGDTQYF.

V usage is TRBV2 and J usage is TRBJ2-5, with TRBD2 identical over 9 bases. In germline, CDR1 is SNHLY, CDR2 FYNNEI. The CDR3 has 14 residues. The V and J ends lost 9 bases and 5 bases, in that order; junction bases with no gene match: 10. The CDR3 nucleotides read TGTGCCAGTGCTCCTCTAGCGGGGTTGGAGACCCAGTACTTC. Its translation: CASAPLAGLETQYF.

Points on this clone: At one boundary the junction diverges from the germline segment, which might be a read error. The V call is TRBV19, the J call TRBJ2-3, with TRBD2 matching 12 bases. The CDR3 is made up of 17 amino acids. Looked up from germline, CDR1 is LNHDA and CDR2 is SQIVND (reference sequence). This CDR3 is CASRIASSGRARDTQYF. CDR3 DNA: TGTGCCAGTCGTATAGCCTCTAGCGGGAGGGCCAGAGATACGCAGTATTTT.

The chain recombines TRBV5-1 with TRBJ1-2, with 9 bases identical to TRBD1. The V segment lost 3 bases and the J segment 7 bases; nucleotides outside the gene matches: 7. Germline V gene lookup returns CDR1 SGHRS and CDR2 YFSETQ. CDR3 length: 14 amino acids. CDR3 bases: TGCGCCAGCAGCTCGGACAGGGGATGGGGTGGCTACACCTTC. Protein sequence: CASSSDRGWGGYTF.

The chain recombines TRBV28 with TRBJ1-1; 8 positions match TRBD1. The CDR3 length is 13 residues. Germline-derived CDR1 and CDR2 are MDHEN and SYDVKM. Germline trimming cut 6 bases from V and 14 bases from J; bases unmatched to any gene: 14. CDR3 amino acids: CASSSTNPRGRFF. In DNA, the CDR3 is TGTGCCAGCAGCTCAACTAACCCCAGGGGGCGCTTCTTT. The full variable domain, completed using reference TRBV28 and TRBJ1-1, is DVKVTQSSRYLVKRTGEKVFLECVQDMDHENMFWYRQDPGLGLRLIYFSYDVKMKEKGDIPEGYSVSREKKERFSLILESASTNQTSMYLCASSSTNPRGRFFGQGTRLTVV.

This sequence joins TRBV7-9 and TRBJ1-1; perhaps TRBD1 as D (6 bases). The V end lost 5 bases, the J end lost 0 bases, and 10 bases lay between the germline ends. Germline V gives CDR1 SEHNR, CDR2 FQNEAQ (reference sequence). This CDR3 has 14 residues. For the CDR3, the DNA is TGTGCCAGCAGCGTGGACAGTCTGAACACTGAAGCTTTCTTT. Its protein product is CASSVDSLNTEAFF.

The chain carries TRBV11-2 and TRBJ1-2; 8 bases map to TRBD1. The V gene end was trimmed by 5 bases and the J gene end by 4 bases; junction bases not matched to a gene: 6. Germline CDR1 reads SGHAT; CDR2 reads FQNNGV. This CDR3 comprises 14 residues. The CDR3 loop reads CASSPTTGGYGYTF. CDR3 sequence (DNA): TGTGCCAGCAGCCCCACCACAGGGGGCTATGGCTACACCTTC.

The chain employs TRBV30 and TRBJ2-7; a possible D gene is TRBD2 (5 bases). Trimming stripped 3 bases from V and 3 bases from J, with 12 bases between. The CDR3 totals 13 residues. Germline V gives CDR1 GTSNPN, CDR2 SVGIG (reference sequence). CDR3 DNA: TGTGCCTGGAGACCTAGCAAGGTCTACGAGCAGTACTTC. Translated, it gives CAWRPSKVYEQYF.

The chain joins TRBV29-1 to TRBJ2-2; 10 positions agree with TRBD1. The J segment lost 7 bases and the V segment lost 2 bases, leaving 4 bases of the junction unmatched. CDR3 length: 14 residues. Germline CDR1 and CDR2: SQVTM and ANQGSEA. The CDR3 region is CSVERGQGIGELFF. The CDR3 coding sequence is TGCAGCGTTGAAAGGGGACAGGGGATCGGGGAGCTGTTTTTT.

By proportion, this clone is medium-sized. Here the CDR3 DNA reads TGTGCCAGCAGCTTAGTCACAAGGACATACCCGGATGAAAAACTGTTTTTT. Amino acid sequence: CASSLVTRTYPDEKLFF. The chain recombines TRBV7-6 with TRBJ1-4; possibly TRBD1 for D (5 bases). This CDR3 is built from 17 residues. In germline, CDR1 is SGHVS, CDR2 FNYEAQ. V was trimmed by 1 base and J by 6 bases, leaving 18 bases between them.

The chain has TRBV28 and TRBJ2-4, with 11 bases identical to TRBD2. CDR1 MDHEN and CDR2 SYDVKM come from the germline V gene. This CDR3 contains 19 residues. Trimming removed 7 bases from V and 1 base from J; junction bases left unmatched: 15. The CDR3 coding sequence is TGTGCCAGCATCCCGAGGGTTAGCGGGAGGGCCCGGGCCAAAAACATTCAGTACTTC. Amino acids: CASIPRVSGRARAKNIQYF.

This clone was seen once. The rearrangement joins TRBV7-2 to TRBJ1-2; D not resolved. This CDR3 contains 12 residues. V was trimmed by 1 base and J by 6 bases, leaving 6 bases between them. The germline V gene has CDR1 SGHTA and CDR2 FQGNSA. As DNA, the CDR3 is TGTGCCAGCAGCTTAGATCGGGATGGCTACACCTTC. This translates into CASSLDRDGYTF.